This T cell receptor (beta chain) is drawn from a study of T cells after yellow fever vaccination. The overall study: SMART-Seq v4 Ultra Low Input served to prepare low-cell-number fractions.

This clonotype was recorded at least ten times. Antigen unknown. Study outcomes and limitations: Re-detected after boosting: most primary clones, 96% of CD4 and 80% to 90% of CD8.

A process of 5'RACE template switching, which added a universal primer site and UMIs, was used to make TCR cDNA. TCRdb redid the calling of the 5' RACE reads with MiXCR, one entry per CDR3 protein. The table lists approximately 110,000 distinct CDR3 sequences, around 8.6% of them singletons. The CDR3 length is 15 residues. Trimming pared 7 bases from V and 0 bases from J, leaving 16 bases between. Germline-derived CDR1 and CDR2 are SQVTM and ANQGSEA. Sequenced here: CD8+ T cells sorted from PBMCs, sampled 45 days after the yellow fever booster vaccination. The sequence was collected from a man aged 25-45 years who received the YFV17D yellow fever vaccine. The V and J genes are TRBV29-1 and TRBJ2-1; the D gene is possibly TRBD2 (6 bases). The CDR3 sequence is CSGKEGPSSYNEQFF. The CDR3 DNA is TGCAGCGGAAAGGAGGGACCCAGCTCCTACAATGAGCAGTTCTTC.